One T cell receptor (beta chain) is described in this entry. The trim removed 1 base at V and 1 base at J, leaving 15 bases unmatched. Per the germline V gene, CDR1 is LGHNA and CDR2 is YNFKEQ. This CDR3 has 21 amino acids. The data are from a study of control samples from healthy donors and cancer patients. The repertoire was sequenced with immunoSEQ multiplex PCR; TCRdb's copy has only in-frame clones and lacks some. Among around 230,000 clones listed, 90% to 95% were seen once. This sequence originates from a man in his fifties or sixties in good health. The sample taken for sequencing was blood. This rearrangement joins TRBV4-2 to TRBJ2-2, with TRBD2 matching 10 bases. CDR3 residues: CASSQAHGLAGAIRNTGELFF. The CDR3 DNA reads as TGTGCCAGCAGCCAAGCCCACGGGCTAGCGGGGGCCATACGGAACACCGGGGAGCTGTTTTTT.